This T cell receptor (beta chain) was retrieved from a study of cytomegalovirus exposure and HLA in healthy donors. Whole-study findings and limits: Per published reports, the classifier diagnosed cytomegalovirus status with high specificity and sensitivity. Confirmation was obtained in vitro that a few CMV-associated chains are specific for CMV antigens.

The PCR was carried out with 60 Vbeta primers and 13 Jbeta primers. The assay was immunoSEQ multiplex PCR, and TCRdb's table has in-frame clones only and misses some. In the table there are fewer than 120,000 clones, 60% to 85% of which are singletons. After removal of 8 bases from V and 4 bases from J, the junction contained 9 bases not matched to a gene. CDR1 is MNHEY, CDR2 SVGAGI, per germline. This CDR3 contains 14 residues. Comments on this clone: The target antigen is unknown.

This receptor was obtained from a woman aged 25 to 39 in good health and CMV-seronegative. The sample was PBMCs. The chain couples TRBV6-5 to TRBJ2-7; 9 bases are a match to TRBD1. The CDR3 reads CASGNRGQWYEQYF. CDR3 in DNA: TGTGCCAGCGGGAACAGGGGGCAGTGGTACGAGCAGTACTTC.